The subject of this entry is one TCR beta chain. This sample was included in a study of spatial heterogeneity in lung cancer. Every individual TCR cDNA molecule carried its own unique molecular identifier, which allowed correction of PCR and sequencing errors. MiXCR was run by TCRdb on the 5' RACE reads, yielding one entry per CDR3 protein. The table shows under 100,000 distinct CDR3 sequences, with about 9.4% occurring only once. Regarding time point: sample taken at primary tumor resection. The study sequenced unsorted whole RNA from tumor, nontumor lung or frozen PBMC. CDR3 length: 14 residues. CDR1 and CDR2 (germline): SEHNR, FQNEAQ (reference sequence). Trimming pared 7 bases from V and 9 bases from J, leaving 16 bases between.

This receptor was obtained from a male donor with early-stage non-small cell lung cancer. The chain joins TRBV7-9 to TRBJ1-6; TRBD1 is a possible D gene (5 bases). This material consisted of PBMCs, taken at surgery. CDR3 amino acids: CASTLDTPGSPLHF. As DNA, the CDR3 is TGTGCCAGCACCCTGGACACCCCAGGTTCACCCCTCCACTTT.